This T cell receptor (beta chain) stems from a study of CD8+ T cells in alopecia areata. This clone occurred a few times. Other DNA sequences in this specimen translate into the identical CDR3. Sequencing templates came from extracted RNA that was reverse transcribed into cDNA. This table comes from immunoSEQ multiplex PCR, and its TCRdb copy is limited to in-frame clones, with some not included. The table records 120,000 or so clones, under 40% of them present only once. V gave up 3 bases and J gave up 0 bases, with 5 bases separating them. Germline loops: CDR1 SGHAT, CDR2 FQNNGV. The CDR3 loop spans 13 amino acids.

Material: CD4+ T cells sorted from blood. The sequence was collected from a human donor with alopecia areata. The chain uses TRBV11-2 and TRBJ2-5; D remains unclear. CDR3 DNA: TGTGCCAGCAGCTTGACGGACCAAGAGACCCAGTACTTC. Residues: CASSLTDQETQYF.